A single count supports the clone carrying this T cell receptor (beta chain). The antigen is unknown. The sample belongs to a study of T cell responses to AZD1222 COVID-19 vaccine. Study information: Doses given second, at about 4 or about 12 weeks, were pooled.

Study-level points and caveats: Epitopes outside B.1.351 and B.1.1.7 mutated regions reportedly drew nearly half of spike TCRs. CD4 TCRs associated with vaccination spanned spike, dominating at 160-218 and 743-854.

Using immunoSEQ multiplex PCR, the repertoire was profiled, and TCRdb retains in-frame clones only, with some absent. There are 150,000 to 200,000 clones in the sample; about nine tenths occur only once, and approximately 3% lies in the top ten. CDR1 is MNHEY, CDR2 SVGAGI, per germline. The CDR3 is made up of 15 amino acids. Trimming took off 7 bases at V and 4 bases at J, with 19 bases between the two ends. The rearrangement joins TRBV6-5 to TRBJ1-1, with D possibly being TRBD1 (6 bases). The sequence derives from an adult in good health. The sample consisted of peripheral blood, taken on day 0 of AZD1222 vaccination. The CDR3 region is CASTQQGGLGTEAFF. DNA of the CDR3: TGTGCCAGCACCCAACAGGGCGGGTTGGGCACTGAAGCTTTCTTT.